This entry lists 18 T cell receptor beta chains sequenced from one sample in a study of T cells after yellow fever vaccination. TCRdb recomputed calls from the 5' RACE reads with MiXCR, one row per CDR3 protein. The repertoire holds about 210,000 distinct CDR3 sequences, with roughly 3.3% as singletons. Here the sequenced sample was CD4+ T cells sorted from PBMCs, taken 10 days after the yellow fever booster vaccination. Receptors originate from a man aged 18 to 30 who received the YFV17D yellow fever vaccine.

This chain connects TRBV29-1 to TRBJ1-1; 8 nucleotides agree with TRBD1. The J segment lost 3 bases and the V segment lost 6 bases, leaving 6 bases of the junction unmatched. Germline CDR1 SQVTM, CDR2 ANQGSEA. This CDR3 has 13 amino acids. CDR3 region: CSVRTGSDTEAFF. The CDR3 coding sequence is TGCAGCGTACGGACAGGGTCGGACACTGAAGCTTTCTTT.

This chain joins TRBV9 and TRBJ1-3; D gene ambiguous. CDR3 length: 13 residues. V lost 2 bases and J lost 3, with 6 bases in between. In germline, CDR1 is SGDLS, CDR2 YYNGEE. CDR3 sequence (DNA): TGTGCCAGCAGCGTCCCAGATGGAAACACCATATATTTT. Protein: CASSVPDGNTIYF.

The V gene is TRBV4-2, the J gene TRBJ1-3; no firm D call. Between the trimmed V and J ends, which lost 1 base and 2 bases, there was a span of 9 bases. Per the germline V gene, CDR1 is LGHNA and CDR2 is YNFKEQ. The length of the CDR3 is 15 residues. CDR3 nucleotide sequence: TGTGCCAGCAGCCAAGCGGCCAGAACTGGAAACACCATATATTTT. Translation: CASSQAARTGNTIYF.

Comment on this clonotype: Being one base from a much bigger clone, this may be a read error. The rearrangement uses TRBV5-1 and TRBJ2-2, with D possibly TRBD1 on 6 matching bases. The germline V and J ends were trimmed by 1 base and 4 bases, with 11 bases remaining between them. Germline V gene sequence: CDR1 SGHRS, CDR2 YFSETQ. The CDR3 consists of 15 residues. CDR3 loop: CASSLRTAATGELFF. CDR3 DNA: TGCGCCAGCAGCTTGAGGACAGCAGCCACCGGGGAGCTGTTTTTT.

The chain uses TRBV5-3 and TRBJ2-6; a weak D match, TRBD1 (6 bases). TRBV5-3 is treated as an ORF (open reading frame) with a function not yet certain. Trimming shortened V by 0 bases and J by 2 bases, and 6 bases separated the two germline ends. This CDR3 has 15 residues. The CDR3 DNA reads TGTGCCAGAAGCTTGGAGGGGGCTGGGGCCAACGTCCTGACTTTC. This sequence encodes CARSLEGAGANVLTF.

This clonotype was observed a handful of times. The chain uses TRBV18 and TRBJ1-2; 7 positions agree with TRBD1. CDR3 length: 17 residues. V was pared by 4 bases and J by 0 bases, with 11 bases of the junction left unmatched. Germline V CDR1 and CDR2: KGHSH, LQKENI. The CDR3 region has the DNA TGTGCCAGCTCACGTACCGGGACAGCGCCTTCTAACTATGGCTACACCTTC. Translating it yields CASSRTGTAPSNYGYTF. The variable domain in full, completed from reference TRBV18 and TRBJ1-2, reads NAGVMQNPRHLVRRRGQEARLRCSPMKGHSHVYWYRQLPEEGLKFMVYLQKENIIDESGMPKERFSAEFPKEGPSILRIQQVVRGDSAAYFCASSRTGTAPSNYGYTFGSGTRLTVV.

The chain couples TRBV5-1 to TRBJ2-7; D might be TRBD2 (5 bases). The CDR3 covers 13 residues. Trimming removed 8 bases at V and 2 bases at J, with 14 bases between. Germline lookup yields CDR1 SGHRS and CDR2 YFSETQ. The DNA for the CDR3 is TGCGCCAGTGGCGACGGGGTTACCTACGAGCAGTACTTC. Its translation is CASGDGVTYEQYF.

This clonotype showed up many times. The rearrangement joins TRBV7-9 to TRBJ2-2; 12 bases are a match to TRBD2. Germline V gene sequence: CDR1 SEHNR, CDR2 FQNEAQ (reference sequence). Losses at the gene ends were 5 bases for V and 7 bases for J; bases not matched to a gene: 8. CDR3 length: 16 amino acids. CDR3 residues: CASSPGLAGFIGELFF. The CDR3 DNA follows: TGTGCCAGCAGCCCCGGACTAGCGGGGTTCATCGGGGAGCTGTTTTTT.

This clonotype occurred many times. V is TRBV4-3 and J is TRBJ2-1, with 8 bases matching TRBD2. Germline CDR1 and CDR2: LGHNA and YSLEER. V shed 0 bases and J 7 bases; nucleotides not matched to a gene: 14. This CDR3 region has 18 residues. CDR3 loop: CASSQDSSRGLGHNEQFF. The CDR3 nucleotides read TGCGCCAGCAGCCAAGATAGTTCACGGGGACTAGGCCATAATGAGCAGTTCTTC.

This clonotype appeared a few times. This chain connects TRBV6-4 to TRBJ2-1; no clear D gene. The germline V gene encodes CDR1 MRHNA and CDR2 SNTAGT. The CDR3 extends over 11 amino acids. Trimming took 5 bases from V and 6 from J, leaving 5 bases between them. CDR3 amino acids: CASSYFNEQFF. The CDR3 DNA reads TGTGCCAGCAGTTACTTCAATGAGCAGTTCTTC.

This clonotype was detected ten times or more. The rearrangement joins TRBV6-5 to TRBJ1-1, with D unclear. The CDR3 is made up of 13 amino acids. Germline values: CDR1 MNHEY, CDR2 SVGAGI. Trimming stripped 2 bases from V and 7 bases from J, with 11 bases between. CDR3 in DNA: TGTGCCAGCAGTTACGACTGGTCTCGTGAAGCTTTCTTT. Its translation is CASSYDWSREAFF.

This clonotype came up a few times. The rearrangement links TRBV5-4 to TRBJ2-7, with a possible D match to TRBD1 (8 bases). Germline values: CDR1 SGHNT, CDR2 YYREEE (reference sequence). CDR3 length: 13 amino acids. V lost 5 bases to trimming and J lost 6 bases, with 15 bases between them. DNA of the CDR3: TGTGCCAGCAGTTATTACAGGGGGGGCGAGCAGTACGTC. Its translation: CASSYYRGGEQYV.

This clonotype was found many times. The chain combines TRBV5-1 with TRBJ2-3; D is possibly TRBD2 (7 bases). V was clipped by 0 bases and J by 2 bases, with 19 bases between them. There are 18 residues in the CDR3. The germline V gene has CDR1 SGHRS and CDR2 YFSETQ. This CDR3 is CASSLGGQAGGLTDTQYF. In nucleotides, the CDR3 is TGCGCCAGCAGCTTGGGCGGGCAGGCCGGGGGGCTCACAGATACGCAGTATTTT.

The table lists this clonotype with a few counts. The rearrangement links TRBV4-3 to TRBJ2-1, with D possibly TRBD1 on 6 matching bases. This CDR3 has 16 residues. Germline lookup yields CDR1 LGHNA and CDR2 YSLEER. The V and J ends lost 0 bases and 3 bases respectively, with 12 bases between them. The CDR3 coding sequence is TGCGCCAGCAGCCAAGATTGGGTAGGGGGCTACAATGAGCAGTTCTTC. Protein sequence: CASSQDWVGGYNEQFF.

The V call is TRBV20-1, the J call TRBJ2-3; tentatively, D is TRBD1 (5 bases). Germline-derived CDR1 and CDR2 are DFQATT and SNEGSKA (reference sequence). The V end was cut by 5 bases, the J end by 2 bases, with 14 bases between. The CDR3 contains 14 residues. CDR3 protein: CSAPDRETTDTQYF. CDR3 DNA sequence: TGCAGTGCTCCCGACAGAGAAACCACAGATACGCAGTATTTT.

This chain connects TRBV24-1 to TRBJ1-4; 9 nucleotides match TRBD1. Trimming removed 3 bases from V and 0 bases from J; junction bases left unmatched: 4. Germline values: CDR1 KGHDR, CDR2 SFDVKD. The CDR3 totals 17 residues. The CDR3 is CATSDGTGFATNEKLFF. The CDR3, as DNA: TGTGCCACCAGTGATGGGACAGGGTTTGCAACTAATGAAAAACTGTTTTTT.

CDR3 nucleotide sequence: TGTGCCAGCGGGACAGGGGCTGGAGATACGCAGTATTTT. This codes for CASGTGAGDTQYF. V usage is TRBV7-6 and J usage is TRBJ2-3; TRBD1 aligns across 10 bases. J gave up 5 bases and V 8 bases, and 4 bases lay outside the gene matches. This CDR3 contains 13 residues. The germline CDR1 and CDR2 sequences are SGHVS and FNYEAQ.

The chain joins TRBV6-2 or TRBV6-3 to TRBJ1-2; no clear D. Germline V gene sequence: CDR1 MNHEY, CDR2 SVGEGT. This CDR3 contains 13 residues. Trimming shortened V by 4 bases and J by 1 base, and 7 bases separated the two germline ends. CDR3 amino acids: CASSLRINYGYTF. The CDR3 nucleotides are TGTGCCAGCAGTTTGCGGATTAACTATGGCTACACCTTC.